A selection of T cell receptor beta chains follows, all from one sample in a study of tumour-infiltrating T cells in Burkitt lymphoma. Produced via immunoSEQ multiplex PCR; TCRdb's table is partial and in-frame only. Of about 1,500 clones in the sample, more than 9.5% were seen once. Input material: tumor tissue. The receptors stem from a human donor with Burkitt lymphoma. CDR3s include the opening cysteine and the closing phenylalanine or tryptophan. A D gene is named only where the DNA matches it firmly. Rows give clone size only sometimes, using once, few, many, or a class for an expanded clone.

j_call,v_call,clone_size,d_call,cdr3_nt,cdr3_aa
TRBJ1-1,TRBV9,NA,TRBD1,TGTGCCAGCAGCGTAGAGGGGGCGCAAACTGAAGCTTTCTTT,CASSVEGAQTEAFF
TRBJ2-7,TRBV11-2,large,NA,TGTGCCAGCAGCCCGCTGGTTAGCGGTTCCGAGCAGTACTTC,CASSPLVSGSEQYF
TRBJ2-7,TRBV30,NA,NA,TGTGCCTGGTGTTGCGGGATACTTTACGAGCAGTACTTC,CAWCCGILYEQYF
TRBJ1-1,TRBV4-2,large,NA,TGTGCCAGCAGCCAACGCACAGGGCTCCGCACTGAAGCTTTCTTT,CASSQRTGLRTEAFF
TRBJ2-2,TRBV13,NA,NA,TGTGCCAGCAGCTTAGCGTTAAGAGGGGAGCTGTTTTTT,CASSLALRGELFF
TRBJ1-5,TRBV27,few,NA,TGTGCCAGCCCCCGGGTCCGGGGGAAAGTGTATAGCAATCAGCCCCAGCATTTT,CASPRVRGKVYSNQPQHF
TRBJ2-7,TRBV11-2,NA,NA,TGTGCCAGCAGCTTGATACAGGGACTCTCCTACGAGCAGTACTTC,CASSLIQGLSYEQYF
TRBJ2-1,TRBV7-8,few,NA,TGTGCCAGCAGCTTAGAGAGAGTCCAGGGAATTGAGCAGTTCTTC,CASSLERVQGIEQFF
TRBJ2-1,TRBV4-2,NA,NA,TGTGCCAGCAGCCAGTATGGGAATGAGCAGTTCTTC,CASSQYGNEQFF
TRBJ1-5,TRBV19,few,NA,TGTGCCAGTAGTATAAGGGTGGACGGAAGCAATCAGCCCCAGCATTTT,CASSIRVDGSNQPQHF